These 26 T cell receptor beta chains came from one sample sequenced in a study of blood T cells in healthy people across ages. A second PCR of 7 to 11 cycles used a sample-barcoded 5' primer and a J-beta primer mix. MiXCR, run by TCRdb on the 5' RACE reads, gives a single entry per CDR3 protein. Here the sample spans hundreds of thousands of distinct CDR3 sequences, 45% to 60% being singletons. The material sequenced was blood. The origin of the receptors is a woman of 80 years or more in good health.

The CDR3 protein is CASSVATGANYGYTF. The CDR3 coding sequence is TGTGCCAGCAGCGTAGCTACGGGAGCTAACTATGGCTACACCTTC. The V and J genes are TRBV6-5 and TRBJ1-2; D is ambiguous. CDR3 length equals 15 residues. CDR1 and CDR2 from the germline V gene are MNHEY and SVGAGI. Trimming removed 6 bases from V and 0 bases from J, with 14 bases in between.

In this sample, this clonotype turned up once. This chain links TRBV7-2 with TRBJ2-1; 14 nucleotides align to TRBD2. V shed 4 bases and J 8 bases; nucleotides not matched to a gene: 10. CDR3 length equals 17 residues. Germline loops: CDR1 SGHTA, CDR2 FQGNSA. CDR3 DNA sequence: TGTGCCAGCAGCTCCCCGACTAGCGGGAGGGCCAGATATGAGCAGTTCTTC. Translating it yields CASSSPTSGRARYEQFF. Full variable domain (rest looked up from reference TRBV7-2 and TRBJ2-1): GAGVSQSPSNKVTEKGKDVELRCDPISGHTALYWYRQSLGQGLEFLIYFQGNSAPDKSGLPSDRFSAERTGGSVSTLTIQRTQQEDSAVYLCASSSPTSGRARYEQFFGPGTRLTVL.

The table lists this clonotype with a count of one. The chain carries TRBV5-1 and TRBJ2-5, with 7 nucleotides matching TRBD2. The length of the CDR3 is 15 residues. Germline V gene sequence: CDR1 SGHRS, CDR2 YFSETQ. Unmatched junction bases numbered 6, after V lost 0 bases and J lost 4 bases. This chain's CDR3 is CASSLGGGSSETQYF. Here the CDR3 DNA reads TGCGCCAGCAGCTTGGGCGGGGGTTCGTCAGAGACCCAGTACTTC. Looking up the rest from reference TRBV5-1 and TRBJ2-5 gives the full variable domain: KAGVTQTPRYLIKTRGQQVTLSCSPISGHRSVSWYQQTPGQGLQFLFEYFSETQRNKGNFPGRFSGRQFSNSRSEMNVSTLELGDSALYLCASSLGGGSSETQYFGPGTRLLVL.

V usage is TRBV9 and J usage is TRBJ1-1; D unresolved. The ends were cut back, 0 bases at V and 4 bases at J, with 13 bases in the middle. The CDR3 runs 15 residues. Looked up from germline, CDR1 is SGDLS and CDR2 is YYNGEE. CDR3 region: CASSVAPLSGTEAFF. The CDR3 DNA reads TGTGCCAGCAGCGTAGCCCCGCTCTCGGGCACTGAAGCTTTCTTT. Full variable domain (rest looked up from reference TRBV9 and TRBJ1-1): DSGVTQTPKHLITATGQRVTLRCSPRSGDLSVYWYQQSLDQGLQFLIQYYNGEERAKGNILERFSAQQFPDLHSELNLSSLELGDSALYFCASSVAPLSGTEAFFGQGTRLTVV.

The chain carries TRBV7-2 and TRBJ2-3; no reliable D call. The CDR3 runs to 15 residues. V was shortened by 6 bases and J by 2 bases, with 15 bases between the two germline ends. Germline CDR1 SGHTA, CDR2 FQGNSA. The CDR3 region is CASRPPGVYTDTQYF. As DNA, the CDR3 is TGTGCCAGCAGACCCCCGGGCGTCTACACAGATACGCAGTATTTT.

This clonotype occurred many times. This chain connects TRBV29-1 to TRBJ2-1; the D gene could be TRBD1 or TRBD2 (5 bases each). Germline lookup yields CDR1 SQVTM and CDR2 ANQGSEA. The CDR3 covers 15 residues. V lost 5 bases and J lost 4, with 18 bases in between. The CDR3 loop reads CSVKGRLALYNEQFF. The CDR3 DNA reads as TGCAGCGTTAAGGGACGGTTGGCTCTATACAATGAGCAGTTCTTC.

The chain uses TRBV20-1 and TRBJ1-1, with D hard to call. The CDR3 loop spans 11 amino acids. The germline V and J ends were trimmed by 6 bases and 3 bases, with 8 bases remaining between them. Per the germline V gene, CDR1 is DFQATT and CDR2 is SNEGSKA (reference sequence). The DNA of the CDR3 is TGCAGTGCCCCCGGAGACACTGAAGCTTTCTTT. Amino acid sequence: CSAPGDTEAFF.

This clonotype is a singleton in its sample. The chain employs TRBV6-1 and TRBJ1-4, with TRBD1 identical over 8 bases. The V and J ends lost 8 bases and 3 bases, in that order; junction bases with no gene match: 2. CDR1 MNHNS and CDR2 SASEGT come from the germline V gene. CDR3 size: 13 residues. CDR3 sequence (DNA): TGTGCCAGCCGGGACAGGTCTAATGAAAAACTGTTTTTT. Residues: CASRDRSNEKLFF.

The chain has TRBV4-3 and TRBJ2-1; D not certain. V gave up 0 bases and J gave up 1 base, with 16 bases separating them. Germline CDR1 and CDR2: LGHNA and YSLEER. The CDR3 is made up of 18 amino acids. In DNA form, the CDR3 reads TGCGCCAGCAGCCAAGAAACGGACCCTCAAGGGTCCTACAATGAGCAGTTCTTC. Translating it yields CASSQETDPQGSYNEQFF.

V and J are TRBV20-1 and TRBJ2-7; D gene uncertain. Trimming took off 3 bases at V and 0 bases at J, with 12 bases between the two ends. Germline V gene lookup returns CDR1 DFQATT and CDR2 SNEGSKA (reference sequence). This CDR3 has 14 residues. In DNA form, the CDR3 reads TGCAGTGCTAGTAAGTCAGCTAGCTCCTACGAGCAGTACTTC. Its protein product is CSASKSASSYEQYF.

This clonotype was recorded a few times. The chain recombines TRBV6-5 with TRBJ1-4; D remains ambiguous. Looked up from germline, CDR1 is MNHEY and CDR2 is SVGAGI. Trimming pared 0 bases from V and 8 bases from J, leaving 16 bases between. This CDR3 contains 16 residues. The CDR3 DNA is TGTGCCAGCAGTTACTCCCCAGCACGGGGAAACGAAAAACTGTTTTTT. Amino acid sequence: CASSYSPARGNEKLFF.

The chain uses TRBV7-2 and TRBJ2-3; D may be TRBD2 (5 bases). The germline gives CDR1 SGHTA, CDR2 FQGNSA. The V end was cut by 5 bases, the J end by 7 bases, with 13 bases between. CDR3 length: 13 residues. The CDR3 bases are TGTGCCAGCAGCGCTGGTACGGGGTATACGCAGTATTTT. Residues: CASSAGTGYTQYF.

This clonotype was recorded at least ten times. The gene calls are TRBV21-1 and TRBJ2-1; the D segment call TRBD1 is taken from the table without a DNA check. TRBV21-1 is labeled a pseudogene. The CDR3 runs 20 residues. CDR3 loop: CASSKADGQGAASGGNEQFF. CDR3 nucleotides: TGTGCCAGCAGCAAAGCTGACGGACAGGGGGCGGCTAGCGGGGGAAATGAGCAGTTCTTC.

The chain joins TRBV7-6 to TRBJ2-5; D gene uncertain. With 1 base removed from V and 0 bases from J, the gap between germline ends came to 12 bases. CDR1 is SGHVS and CDR2 is FNYEAQ in the germline V gene. The CDR3 has 16 amino acids. The CDR3 loop reads CASSLGGTSYQETQYF. In nucleotides, the CDR3 is TGTGCCAGCAGCTTAGGGGGTACCTCCTACCAAGAGACCCAGTACTTC. The entire variable domain, with the rest obtained from reference TRBV7-6 and TRBJ2-5, is as follows: GAGVSQSPRYKVTKRGQDVALRCDPISGHVSLYWYRQALGQGPEFLTYFNYEAQQDKSGLPNDRFSAERPEGSISTLTIQRTEQRDSAMYRCASSLGGTSYQETQYFGPGTRLLVL.

The chain is built from TRBV25-1 and TRBJ1-2; weak D call: TRBD1 (5 bases). There are 19 residues in the CDR3. The germline CDR1 and CDR2 sequences are MGHDK and SYGVNS. With 0 bases removed from V and 0 bases from J, the gap between germline ends came to 20 bases. The CDR3 DNA follows: TGTGCCAGCAGTGAATATAGTATAGAGGAGGGGCGGGCTAACTATGGCTACACCTTC. Translating it yields CASSEYSIEEGRANYGYTF.

The rearrangement uses TRBV7-2 and TRBJ1-5; no definite D call. V shed 5 bases and J shed 8 bases, with 13 bases lying between them. CDR1 and CDR2 (germline): SGHTA, FQGNSA. The CDR3 length is 13 residues. CDR3 coding DNA: TGTGCCAGCAGCGTAGGATGGGGAAAGCCCCAGCATTTT. Translation gives CASSVGWGKPQHF.

This clonotype has at least ten counts. This sequence joins TRBV12-3 or TRBV12-4 and TRBJ2-1, with D tentatively TRBD1 or TRBD2 (5 bases each). V lost 1 base and J 12 bases, leaving 10 bases between the germline ends. The CDR3 consists of 12 residues. This CDR3 reads CASSLVRDRQFF. The CDR3 nucleotides are TGTGCCAGCAGTTTAGTCCGGGACCGGCAGTTCTTC.

This clonotype was counted once. V gene TRBV10-3 combines with J gene TRBJ2-1; TRBD2 matches at 9 bases. This CDR3 spans 13 amino acids. The germline gives CDR1 ENHRY, CDR2 SYGVKD. The V gene end was trimmed by 9 bases and the J gene end by 8 bases; junction bases not matched to a gene: 8. CDR3 bases: TGTGCCATTGGGACTAGCAATTCATATGAGCAGTTCTTC. This translates into CAIGTSNSYEQFF.

Comment on this clonotype: This may be a read error, as it is one base from a much larger clone. This chain joins TRBV7-9 and TRBJ2-1, with D hard to call. Per germline, CDR1 SEHNR and CDR2 FQNEAQ (reference sequence). The CDR3 covers 12 residues. CDR3 region: CTSSLRVGEQFF. CDR3 sequence (DNA): TGTACCAGCAGCTTACGAGTAGGTGAGCAGTTCTTC.

This chain uses TRBV3-1 with TRBJ2-7; possible D gene TRBD2, 6 bases. Trimming left V 1 base short and J 7 bases short, with 14 bases between. Germline V gene data show CDR1 as LGHDT and CDR2 as YNNKEL (reference sequence). The CDR3 extends over 14 amino acids. Here the CDR3 DNA reads TGTGCCAGCAGCCAAGCTTCGGGAGCATGGGAGCAGTACTTC. Translating it yields CASSQASGAWEQYF.

V and J are TRBV12-3 or TRBV12-4 and TRBJ2-7; TRBD2 matches 7 bases. J lost 2 bases, V lost 6 bases, and 7 bases had no gene match. This CDR3 has 14 amino acids. CDR3 nucleotide sequence: TGTGCCAGCAGCAGGGACTACGAAGCCTACGAGCAGTACTTC. As protein: CASSRDYEAYEQYF.

There are a few counts of this clonotype. The J gene is TRBJ2-3, the V gene TRBV16; 8 bases agree with TRBD2. CDR1 is KGHSY and CDR2 is FQNENV in the germline V gene. The CDR3 is 14 amino acids. V shed 8 bases, J shed 4 bases, and the junction held 8 bases outside the gene matches. The CDR3 DNA reads as TGTGCCAGCGCCGAGGGACTAGGCTCAGATACGCAGTATTTT. It encodes CASAEGLGSDTQYF.

On this clonotype itself: A much larger clonotype is one base distant, so this may be a read error. The V gene is TRBV4-2, the J gene TRBJ2-1, with TRBD2 matching over 10 bases. The J call is in doubt because the DNA end fits TRBJ2-7 better. Germline assignment: CDR1 LGHNA and CDR2 YNFKEQ. The CDR3 length is 15 residues. CDR3 nucleotides: TGTGTCAGCAGCCAAGATAATAGCGGGAGGAACGAGCAGTACTTC. This encodes CVSSQDNSGRNEQYF.

The chain is built from TRBV12-3 or TRBV12-4 and TRBJ1-4; D call uncertain. Trimming pared 4 bases from V and 8 bases from J, leaving 5 bases between. This CDR3 region has 11 residues. This CDR3 reads CASSYKEKLFF. DNA of the CDR3: TGTGCCAGCAGTTATAAAGAAAAACTGTTTTTT.

The V gene is TRBV10-2, the J gene TRBJ1-2; D gene unclear. The CDR3 sequence is 13 residues long. In germline, CDR1 is WSHSY, CDR2 SAAADI. V lost 8 bases to trimming and J lost 3 bases, with 13 bases between them. The chain's CDR3 is CASGRAGDYGYTF. CDR3 coding DNA: TGCGCCAGCGGTCGCGCCGGGGACTATGGCTACACCTTC.

The table lists this clonotype with a count of one. A much more abundant neighbour one base away suggests this may be a read error. The chain has TRBV11-2 and TRBJ2-7, with D unclear. Trimming removed 5 bases at V and 7 bases at J, with 18 bases between. The CDR3 spans 14 residues. Germline values: CDR1 SGHAT, CDR2 FQNNGV. DNA of the CDR3: TGTGCCAGCAGCCGAACCCTACAAGGAAATGAGCAGTACTTC. This codes for CASSRTLQGNEQYF.